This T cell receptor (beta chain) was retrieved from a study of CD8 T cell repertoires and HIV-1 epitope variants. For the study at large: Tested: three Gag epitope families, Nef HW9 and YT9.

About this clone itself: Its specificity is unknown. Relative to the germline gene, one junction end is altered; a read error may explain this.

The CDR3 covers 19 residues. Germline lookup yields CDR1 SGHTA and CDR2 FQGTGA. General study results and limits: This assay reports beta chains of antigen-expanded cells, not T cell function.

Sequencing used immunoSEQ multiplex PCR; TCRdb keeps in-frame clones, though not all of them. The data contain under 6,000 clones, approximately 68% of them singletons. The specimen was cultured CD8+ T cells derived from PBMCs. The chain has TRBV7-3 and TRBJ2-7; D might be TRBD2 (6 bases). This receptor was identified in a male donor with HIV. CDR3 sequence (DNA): TGCGCCAGCAGCCAAGAGCCGGGAGCGGGCGCCCTGAGCTCCTACGAGCAGTACTTC. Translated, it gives CASSQEPGAGALSSYEQYF.